One and the same sample provided the 26 T cell receptor beta chains below, sequenced in a study of cytomegalovirus exposure and HLA in healthy donors (TCRdb year 2017). Library preparation was by the immunoSEQ multiplex PCR assay. The multiplex PCR relied on a mix of 60 forward primers for TCR Vbeta segments and 13 reverse primers for TCR Jbeta segments. TCRdb took this table from immuneACCESS and kept in-frame rearrangements with V and J called. Such tables lack part of the clones; where checked against another copy, unresolved V genes explain under half of the gap, and the rest is unexplained. The sample data list approximately 130,000 clones, and roughly four fifths of these were observed just once. The top ten hold roughly 8% of the sample. What was sequenced was PBMCs. The source of these receptors is a woman aged 45 to 65 in good health and CMV-seropositive.

The chain combines TRBV21-1 with TRBJ1-1; the table assigns TRBD1, which was not confirmed against the DNA. TRBV21-1 has pseudogene status. This CDR3 spans 16 amino acids. Written as DNA, the CDR3 is TGTGCCAGCCCGCATGGGGACAGGGGGAGTCACACTGAAGCTTTCTTT. It yields the protein CASPHGDRGSHTEAFF.

The chain carries TRBV7-8 and TRBJ2-1, with 9 positions matching TRBD2. The CDR3 loop spans 15 amino acids. V gave up 5 bases and J gave up 12 bases; unmatched junction bases: 14. From germline, CDR1 is SGHVS and CDR2 FQNEAQ. CDR3 loop: CASSEGLAPGRWQFF. Written as DNA, the CDR3 is TGTGCCAGCAGCGAGGGACTAGCCCCGGGACGTTGGCAGTTCTTC.

The rearrangement links TRBV29-1 to TRBJ1-2; 7 nucleotides line up with TRBD1. The J segment lost 5 bases and the V segment lost 6 bases, leaving 15 bases of the junction unmatched. Germline CDR1 is SQVTM and CDR2 is ANQGSEA. This CDR3 comprises 15 residues. The CDR3 DNA is TGCAGCGTGCGCCGGACAGGAGGGATAGTATATGGCTACACCTTC. Protein sequence: CSVRRTGGIVYGYTF.

The chain uses TRBV19 and TRBJ2-2, with D possibly TRBD1 on 6 matching bases. CDR3 length equals 16 residues. The V gene lost 7 bases and the J gene lost 2 bases, with 17 bases spanning the gap. CDR1 and CDR2 from the germline V gene are LNHDA and SQIVND (reference sequence). CDR3 sequence: CASKGIDRYNTGELFF. The CDR3 nucleotides read TGTGCCAGTAAAGGCATCGACAGGTACAACACCGGGGAGCTGTTTTTT.

V and J are TRBV5-1 and TRBJ2-2; maybe TRBD2 (5 bases). V dropped 4 bases and J dropped 6 bases, with 16 bases sitting between them. Germline V gene lookup returns CDR1 SGHRS and CDR2 YFSETQ. This CDR3 comprises 15 residues. The CDR3: CASSNRTSGPGELFF. CDR3 nucleotides: TGCGCCAGCAGCAACCGGACTTCCGGTCCCGGGGAGCTGTTTTTT.

V and J are TRBV4-3 and TRBJ2-2; D might be TRBD1 (6 bases). Trimming took 0 bases from V and 3 from J, leaving 14 bases between them. The CDR3 runs 17 residues. Germline CDR1 and CDR2: LGHNA and YSLEER. The chain's CDR3 is CASSQESQGFDTGELFF. The CDR3 DNA reads TGCGCCAGCAGCCAAGAATCCCAGGGGTTCGACACCGGGGAGCTGTTTTTT.

The rearrangement joins TRBV29-1 to TRBJ1-1; D gene ambiguous. The CDR3 runs to 13 residues. Germline CDR1 reads SQVTM; CDR2 reads ANQGSEA. The V end lost 5 bases, the J end lost 2 bases, and 12 bases lay between the germline ends. CDR3 DNA: TGCAGCGTTTATCTTATACTTAACACTGAAGCTTTCTTT. Residues: CSVYLILNTEAFF.

V and J are TRBV9 and TRBJ1-2, with 7 bases matching TRBD1. The V gene's germline CDR1 is SGDLS and CDR2 YYNGEE. Trimming at V came to 3 bases and at J to 4 bases, leaving 3 bases not matched to a gene. The CDR3 covers 13 residues. The CDR3 DNA reads TGTGCCAGCAGCGAGGGACAGAGCTATGGCTACACCTTC. The encoded protein is CASSEGQSYGYTF.

The CDR3 is CASSLVGLAEVGIYNEQFF. CDR3 DNA: TGTGCCAGCAGCTTAGTGGGACTAGCGGAAGTTGGGATCTACAATGAGCAGTTCTTC. The chain uses TRBV7-8 and TRBJ2-1; 11 positions match TRBD2. Per germline, CDR1 SGHVS and CDR2 FQNEAQ. The junction had 11 bases not matched to a gene; V was cut back by 1 base and J by 3 bases. This CDR3 is 19 amino acids long.

The CDR3 region is CASSFPEGSTDTQYF. The DNA for the CDR3 is TGTGCCAGCAGCTTTCCAGAGGGTAGCACAGATACGCAGTATTTT. The chain carries TRBV28 and TRBJ2-3; tentative D call: TRBD2 (5 bases). The CDR3 contains 15 residues. Germline V gene sequence: CDR1 MDHEN, CDR2 SYDVKM. Trimming left V 6 bases short and J 0 bases short, with 13 bases between.

The chain joins TRBV21-1 to TRBJ1-2; the table's D call TRBD1 went unverified against the DNA. TRBV21-1 is given as a pseudogene. CDR3 length: 13 residues. Here the CDR3 DNA reads TGTGCCAGCAGGCACGGACAGGGCTCGGGCTACACCTTC. It yields the protein CASRHGQGSGYTF.

For the CDR3, the DNA is TGTGCCAGTACCGCTCCCGGGTTCAAAAACATTCAGTACTTC. Translated, it gives CASTAPGFKNIQYF. This chain joins TRBV19 and TRBJ2-4, with no clear D. The CDR3 is made up of 14 amino acids. The V end lost 7 bases, the J end lost 3 bases, and 13 bases lay between the germline ends. Looked up from germline, CDR1 is LNHDA and CDR2 is SQIVND (reference sequence).

The rearrangement links TRBV5-1 to TRBJ2-7; 8 bases align to TRBD1. V gave up 4 bases and J gave up 3 bases; unmatched junction bases: 6. Germline CDR1 and CDR2: SGHRS and YFSETQ. This CDR3 comprises 14 residues. In DNA, the CDR3 is TGCGCCAGCAGCAACCCGGGACAGGTCTACGAGCAGTACTTC. Amino acids: CASSNPGQVYEQYF.

The J gene is TRBJ1-1, the V gene TRBV7-2; TRBD1 matches at 7 bases. The ends lost 5 bases at V and 2 bases at J; junction bases unmatched: 5. This CDR3 has 14 amino acids. From germline, CDR1 is SGHTA and CDR2 FQGNSA. The CDR3 DNA follows: TGTGCCAGCAGCAGACAGGGCGCAAACACTGAAGCTTTCTTT. Amino acid sequence: CASSRQGANTEAFF.

This clone was found a few times. This chain joins TRBV4-3 and TRBJ1-1; D perhaps matches TRBD1 (6 bases). Trimming shortened V by 0 bases and J by 5 bases, and 13 bases separated the two germline ends. Germline V gives CDR1 LGHNA, CDR2 YSLEER. The CDR3 has 15 residues. CDR3: CASSQDRSRGTEAFF. CDR3 DNA sequence: TGCGCCAGCAGCCAAGATCGGTCCAGGGGAACTGAAGCTTTCTTT.

The V call is TRBV7-9, the J call TRBJ2-2; D is unresolved. Trimming left V 5 bases short and J 3 bases short, with 16 bases between. This CDR3 has 16 residues. Germline values: CDR1 SEHNR, CDR2 FQNEAQ (reference sequence). CDR3 in DNA: TGTGCCAGCAGCCCCCCCTACAGATTAGACACCGGGGAGCTGTTTTTT. It is translated as CASSPPYRLDTGELFF.

There are a few counts of this clone. This chain joins TRBV5-1 and TRBJ1-1, with 10 bases that match TRBD1. The CDR3 is 14 residues long. The V gene's germline CDR1 is SGHRS and CDR2 YFSETQ. With V trimmed by 3 bases and J by 6 bases, 5 bases remained unmatched. The CDR3 region is CASSSGTGAAEAFF. CDR3 coding DNA: TGCGCCAGCAGCTCCGGGACAGGGGCGGCTGAAGCTTTCTTT.

The CDR3 region is CASSQGFGGSLSGELFF. The CDR3 nucleotides are TGCGCCAGCAGCCAAGGATTCGGCGGGAGCCTTTCCGGGGAGCTGTTTTTT. This chain joins TRBV4-1 and TRBJ2-2; 7 bases map to TRBD2. Germline CDR1 and CDR2: MGHRA and YSYEKL. V shed 1 base, J shed 6 bases, and the junction held 11 bases outside the gene matches. This CDR3 is 17 amino acids long.

Points on this clone: Other DNA variants within this sample encode the same CDR3. The chain combines TRBV6-5 with TRBJ2-7; 7 bases are shared with TRBD2. The CDR3 covers 13 residues. Germline V gene lookup returns CDR1 MNHEY and CDR2 SVGAGI. After removal of 6 bases from V and 0 bases from J, the junction contained 2 bases not matched to a gene. Written as DNA, the CDR3 is TGTGCCAGCAGGGGCGGGAGCTCCTACGAGCAGTACTTC. Protein sequence: CASRGGSSYEQYF.

This chain uses TRBV15 with TRBJ2-5; the match to TRBD2 covers 8 bases. CDR1 is LNHNV and CDR2 is YYDKDF in the germline V gene (reference sequence). The CDR3 covers 15 residues. Unmatched junction bases numbered 9, after V lost 4 bases and J lost 5 bases. The CDR3 nucleotides read TGTGCCACCAGCATTTCGGGGGGGCGGGGCGAGACCCAGTACTTC. This gives the protein CATSISGGRGETQYF.

V gene TRBV19 combines with J gene TRBJ2-1; D not certain. With 0 bases removed from V and 12 bases from J, the gap between germline ends came to 6 bases. The germline CDR1 and CDR2 sequences are LNHDA and SQIVND (reference sequence). The CDR3 is made up of 11 amino acids. The CDR3 loop reads CASSIEGRQFF. The CDR3 DNA reads as TGTGCCAGTAGTATAGAGGGCAGGCAGTTCTTC.

This chain connects TRBV5-1 to TRBJ2-2, with 10 bases that match TRBD2. CDR1 is SGHRS and CDR2 is YFSETQ in the germline V gene. Trimming took 0 bases from V and 5 from J; bases not matched to a gene: 4. CDR3 length: 16 amino acids. Here the CDR3 reads CASSLASGSMTGELFF. For the CDR3, the DNA is TGCGCCAGCAGCTTGGCTAGCGGGAGTATGACCGGGGAGCTGTTTTTT.

The V call is TRBV5-1, the J call TRBJ2-1, with D perhaps TRBD1 (6 bases). The CDR3 has 14 residues. V dropped 6 bases and J dropped 4 bases, with 14 bases sitting between them. CDR1 is SGHRS and CDR2 is YFSETQ in the germline V gene. The CDR3 sequence: CASTPGTTYNEQFF. Here the CDR3 DNA reads TGCGCCAGCACCCCCGGGACAACTTACAATGAGCAGTTCTTC.

This chain connects TRBV4-1 to TRBJ2-1; 9 nucleotides match TRBD2. CDR3 length: 20 amino acids. Looked up from germline, CDR1 is MGHRA and CDR2 is YSYEKL. With 0 bases clipped from V and 2 bases from J, the junction kept 14 bases outside the gene matches. The CDR3 is CASSQDPPYGTSYTYNEQFF. CDR3 coding DNA: TGCGCCAGCAGCCAAGATCCACCCTACGGGACTAGCTATACCTACAATGAGCAGTTCTTC.

The gene calls are TRBV28 and TRBJ2-6; D might be TRBD1 (6 bases). V was shortened by 4 bases and J by 3 bases, with 13 bases between the two germline ends. This CDR3 has 16 amino acids. CDR1 is MDHEN, CDR2 SYDVKM, per germline. The chain's CDR3 is CASSSGQLGGANVLTF. CDR3 DNA: TGTGCCAGCAGTTCGGGACAATTAGGTGGGGCCAACGTCCTGACTTTC.

This chain connects TRBV19 to TRBJ2-4; tentative D call: TRBD2 (5 bases). With 3 bases removed from V and 3 bases from J, the gap between germline ends came to 15 bases. Per the germline V gene, CDR1 is LNHDA and CDR2 is SQIVND (reference sequence). The CDR3 is 16 amino acids. The DNA of the CDR3 is TGTGCCAGTAGTATGTCCCATGTGCGGGTCAAAAACATTCAGTACTTC. Translated, it gives CASSMSHVRVKNIQYF.